This T cell receptor (beta chain) was identified during a study of cytomegalovirus exposure and HLA in healthy donors. This CDR3 comprises 14 residues. V lost 6 bases to trimming and J lost 8 bases, with 20 bases between them. Germline CDR1 is SNHLY and CDR2 is FYNNEI. Study conclusions and caveats: A highly shared variant cluster was judged a likely technical artifact. The dataset shows that most TCR sequences were rare, while some public TCRs occurred in many donors.

13 Jbeta primers and 60 Vbeta primers were used for the PCR. Sequencing was performed with immunoSEQ multiplex PCR; in TCRdb, only in-frame clones are kept and a portion is missing. The sample consists of around 130,000 clones, roughly two thirds of them appearing once. Details on this clone: Antigen specificity is unknown.

The chain employs TRBV2 and TRBJ2-7; the D gene is possibly TRBD2 (6 bases). The sequencing input was PBMCs. This receptor was identified in a man aged 25 to 40 in good health and CMV-seropositive. The DNA of the CDR3 is TGTGCCAGCAGGGATACTAGCTACGCTTACAAGCAGTACTTC. Translated: CASRDTSYAYKQYF.